This T cell receptor beta chain was sequenced for a study of CD8 T cells in Susac syndrome. The CDR3 sequence is 15 residues long. CDR1 and CDR2 from the germline V gene are MNHEY and SVGEGT. The V end was cut by 2 bases, the J end by 3 bases, with 12 bases between. Random hexamers were used to reverse transcribe an amount of roughly 0.5 to 1 ug RNA. Amplification of TCR beta CDR3 was carried out by immunoSEQ multiplex PCR, which covered 54 Vbeta and 13 Jbeta segments. TCRdb processed the immunoSEQ multiplex PCR reads anew with MiXCR; each CDR3 protein has one entry. This repertoire shows 100,000 to 150,000 distinct CDR3 sequences, 80% found once; its top ten account for around 0.51%.

This TCR was sampled from a human donor with multiple sclerosis. Sequencing input: CD8+ T cells from PBMCs. The J gene is TRBJ2-3, the V gene TRBV6-2 or TRBV6-3, with D perhaps matching TRBD1 or TRBD2 (5 bases each). The CDR3 loop is CASSYPDWGTDTQYF. In DNA form, the CDR3 reads TGTGCCAGCAGTTACCCAGATTGGGGGACAGATACGCAGTATTTT.